This TCR beta chain comes out of a study of shared clonotypes between healthy human individuals (dated by TCRdb to about 2020). Broadly, across the study: A couple of women and a few men aged 18 to 49 years were included in the cohort. Blood TCR repertoires of several healthy adults were deeply sequenced to estimate repertoire size and the extent of clonotype sharing between individuals. Between about 0.8 and 9 billion PBMCs per donor were obtained by leukapheresis. To increase sequencing depth and limit assay-specific biases, different laboratories used diverse techniques to prepare libraries and sequence TCR repertoires. For each donor, CD4 naive and CD4 memory were each given three plates, CD8 naive was given two plates, and CD8 memory was given one plate.

The donors were healthy, HIV-negative adults with no recently reported acute infections or vaccinations. All donors were Caucasian adults living in Nashville, Tennessee, USA. CD4+ T cells were enriched through magnetic negative selection, after which naive cells were positively selected on CD45RA and the remaining negative fraction served as the memory subset. Blood was collected by leukapheresis, and PBMCs were isolated by Ficoll-Histopaque density gradient centrifugation and then cryopreserved in liquid nitrogen vapor phase. Analytical flow cytometry was used to check the purity and quantity of each magnetically sorted T cell population. Genomic DNA was isolated from every sorted fraction and measured by UV absorbance on a Nanodrop 2000c. TCR CDR3 regions were amplified from genomic DNA by multiplex PCR using the deep immunoSEQ assay. Genomic DNA extracted from each cell subset was distributed evenly over all wells of several immunoSEQ 96-well plates, and each plate served as one replicate. Each replicate PCR for sorted subsets received roughly 200 ng genomic DNA, equal to 28,000 or so T cell genomes. Purified libraries were measured with a Qubit 3.0 fluorometer, size-checked on a Bioanalyzer 2100, and measured again with the KAPA Library Quantification kit. Every immunoSEQ 96-well plate was sequenced on a dedicated single-read 150-cycle Illumina NextSeq 550 flow cell. Regarding the original processing steps: Because the immunoSEQ output included only junctional sequences and no quality scores, the filtering could not be the same as the filtering used for full-length reads. Sequences were annotated with PyIR, a Python wrapper for IgBLAST v1.9, using IMGT germline references to assign V/J genes and CDR3. Reads were removed for weak V/J assignments (E-value above 1e-6), missing CDR3, stop codons, out-of-frame junctions, or ambiguous translated residues. V3J clonotypes were defined by identical inferred V gene, J gene, and CDR3 amino acid sequence. Percentage overlap between repertoires was calculated by dividing the number of shared unique clonotypes by the size of the smaller repertoire. Richness of each repertoire was evaluated using RTK rarefaction, the Chao1 estimator, and Recon v2.1 estimates of unobserved clonotypes. Generation probabilities for all TCRbeta clonotypes obtained by the gDNA method from several donors were computed using OLGA. TCRdb limited this immuneACCESS table to in-frame rearrangements with V and J called. A share of clones is missing; checked studies link under half to unresolved V genes, and the rest is unexplained. That table supplies the V and J calls and clone size; D and trimming were determined from the DNA. This sample is represented by 1 million to 1.2 million clones; about 72% of them were singletons. About 0.89% of the sample lies in the top ten.

Paper-wide results and their limitations: Clonotypes shared by all four sorted-subset donors showed higher generation probabilities than non-shared clonotypes. Pairwise subsampling led to the expectation that sequencing depth would affect the degree of clonotype sharing among donors. Across several donors, about 5.2% of naive CD4, around 3.5% of naive CD8, approximately 2.5% of memory CD4, and approximately 0.4% of memory CD8 clonotypes were shared. Naive subsets generally had larger estimated clonotype richness than memory subsets did. Because the study included only a small number of donors, the genetic and exposure-history diversity represented was limited. Only blood was sampled, and tissue TCR repertoires likely differ from those in blood. Rarefaction of sorted-subset datasets indicated incomplete sequencing despite the large sequencing depth.

On this clone: What antigen it recognizes has not been identified. No qualities accompany the bases; no much larger clone lies one base away. Different DNA sequences within this sample yield the same CDR3.

Cut back by 3 bases and 5 bases, the V and J ends lie 10 bases apart. Based on the germline V gene (reference sequence), the CDR1 and CDR2 sequences are MNHEY and SMNVEV. The CDR3, from cysteine to phenylalanine, totals 13 residues. The CDR3 DNA has 39 bases and is translated from base 1. The sample comprised memory CD4+ T cells from PBMCs. The sample's cell subset or site label, in plain terms: CD45RA-negative fraction. This chain is built from TRBV27 and TRBJ1-2; perhaps TRBD1 is the D gene, with 6 bases matching. The TCR sequence derives from a man younger than 30 in good health. Some clones in this sample may be carry-over from other donors' samples. The DNA is as follows: TGTGCCAGCAGTTTCAGGGGCGGATATGGCTACACCTTC. It is translated as CASSFRGGYGYTF.